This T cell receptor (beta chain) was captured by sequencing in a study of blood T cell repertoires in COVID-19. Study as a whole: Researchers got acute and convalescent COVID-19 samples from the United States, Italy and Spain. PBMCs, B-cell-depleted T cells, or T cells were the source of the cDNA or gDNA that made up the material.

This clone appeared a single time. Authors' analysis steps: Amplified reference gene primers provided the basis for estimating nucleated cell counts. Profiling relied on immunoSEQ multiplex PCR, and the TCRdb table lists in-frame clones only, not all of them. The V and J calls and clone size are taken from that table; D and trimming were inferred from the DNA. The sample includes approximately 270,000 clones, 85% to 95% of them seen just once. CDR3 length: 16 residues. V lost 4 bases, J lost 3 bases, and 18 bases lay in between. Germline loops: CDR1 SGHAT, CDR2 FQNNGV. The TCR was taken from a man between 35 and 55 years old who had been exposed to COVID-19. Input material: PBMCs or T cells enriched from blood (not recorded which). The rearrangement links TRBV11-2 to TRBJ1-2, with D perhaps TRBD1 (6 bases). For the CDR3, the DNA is TGTGCCAGCAGCTCAAACCGAAGGACAGCCGACTATGGCTACACCTTC. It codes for CASSSNRRTADYGYTF.